This T cell receptor (beta chain) was recorded in a study of shared clonotypes between healthy human individuals. Donation came from healthy HIV-negative adults that had no recent acute infections or vaccinations. In the original workflow: Filtering differed, since immunoSEQ gave only junction sequences and no quality scores. The data were produced by immunoSEQ multiplex PCR, yet TCRdb's version contains in-frame clones alone and is incomplete. The DNA gave D and trimming, while V, J and clone size come from that table. This table holds about 680,000 clones, around 72% found once. Note on this clone: One end of the junction does not line up with germline, which may come from a read error.

This CDR3 contains 15 residues. The germline V gene has CDR1 SGHAT and CDR2 FQNNGV. This chain connects TRBV11-2 to TRBJ1-1, with 10 bases matching TRBD1. Sequenced sample: memory CD4+ T cells sorted from blood. Specified subset: CD45RA-negative fraction. The TCR originated in a woman aged 30 to 39 in good health. The CDR3 loop is CASRLGGTGASEAFF. CDR3 nucleotides: TGTGCCAGCAGATTAGGAGGGACAGGGGCCAGTGAAGCTTTCTTT.